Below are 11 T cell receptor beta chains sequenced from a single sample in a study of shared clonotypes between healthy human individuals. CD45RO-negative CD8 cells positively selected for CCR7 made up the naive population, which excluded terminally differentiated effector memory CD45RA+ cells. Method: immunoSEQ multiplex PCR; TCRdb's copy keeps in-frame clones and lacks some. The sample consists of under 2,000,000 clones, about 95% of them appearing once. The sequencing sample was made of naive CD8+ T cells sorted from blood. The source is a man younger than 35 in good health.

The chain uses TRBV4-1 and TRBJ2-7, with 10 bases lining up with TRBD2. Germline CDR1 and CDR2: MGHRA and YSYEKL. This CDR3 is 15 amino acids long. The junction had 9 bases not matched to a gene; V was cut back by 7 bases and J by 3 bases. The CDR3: CASTEREGLGYEQYF. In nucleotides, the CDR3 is TGCGCCAGCACCGAGCGGGAGGGCCTTGGCTACGAGCAGTACTTC.

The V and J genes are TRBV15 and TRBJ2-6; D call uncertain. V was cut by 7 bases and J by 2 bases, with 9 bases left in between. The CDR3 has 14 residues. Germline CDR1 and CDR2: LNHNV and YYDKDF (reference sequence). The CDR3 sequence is CATIDTPGANVLTF. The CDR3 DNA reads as TGTGCCACCATTGACACCCCTGGGGCCAACGTCCTGACTTTC.

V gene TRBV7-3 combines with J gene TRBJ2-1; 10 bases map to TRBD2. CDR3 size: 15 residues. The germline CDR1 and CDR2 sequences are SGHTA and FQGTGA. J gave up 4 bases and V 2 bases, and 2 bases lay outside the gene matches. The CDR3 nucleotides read TGTGCCAGCAGCTTACTAGCGGGGGATTACAATGAGCAGTTCTTC. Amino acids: CASSLLAGDYNEQFF.

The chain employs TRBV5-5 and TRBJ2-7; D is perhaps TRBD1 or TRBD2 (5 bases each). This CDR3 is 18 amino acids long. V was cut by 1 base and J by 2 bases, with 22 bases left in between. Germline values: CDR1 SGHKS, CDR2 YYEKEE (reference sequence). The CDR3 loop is CASSLFFLRDASTYEQYF. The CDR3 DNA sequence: TGTGCCAGCAGCTTGTTTTTCCTTCGGGACGCCTCCACCTACGAGCAGTACTTC. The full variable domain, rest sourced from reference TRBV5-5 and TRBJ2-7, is DAGVTQSPTHLIKTRGQQVTLRCSPISGHKSVSWYQQVLGQGPQFIFQYYEKEERGRGNFPDRFSARQFPNYSSELNVNALLLGDSALYLCASSLFFLRDASTYEQYFGPGTRLTVT.

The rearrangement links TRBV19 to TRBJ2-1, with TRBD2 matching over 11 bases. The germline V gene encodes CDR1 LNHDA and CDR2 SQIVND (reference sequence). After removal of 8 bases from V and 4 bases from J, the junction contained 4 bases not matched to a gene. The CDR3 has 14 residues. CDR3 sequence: CASGTSGAYNEQFF. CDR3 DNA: TGTGCCAGTGGGACTAGCGGCGCTTACAATGAGCAGTTCTTC.

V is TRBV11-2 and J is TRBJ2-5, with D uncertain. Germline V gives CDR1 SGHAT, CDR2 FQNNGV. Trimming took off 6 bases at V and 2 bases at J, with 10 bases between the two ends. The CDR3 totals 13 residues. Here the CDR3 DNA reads TGTGCCAGCAGGGTCGACCTACAAGAGACCCAGTACTTC. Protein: CASRVDLQETQYF.

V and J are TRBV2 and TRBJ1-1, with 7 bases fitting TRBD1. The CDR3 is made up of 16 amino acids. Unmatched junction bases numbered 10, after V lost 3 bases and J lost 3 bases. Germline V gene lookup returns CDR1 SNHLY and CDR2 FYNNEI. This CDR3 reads CASSETLTGAYTEAFF. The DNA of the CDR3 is TGTGCCAGCAGTGAGACCCTAACAGGGGCTTACACTGAAGCTTTCTTT.

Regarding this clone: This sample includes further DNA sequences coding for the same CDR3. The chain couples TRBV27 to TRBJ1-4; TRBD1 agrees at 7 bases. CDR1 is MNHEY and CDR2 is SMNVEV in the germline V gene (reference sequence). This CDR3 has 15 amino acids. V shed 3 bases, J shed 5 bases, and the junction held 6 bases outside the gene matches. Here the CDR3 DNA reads TGTGCCAGCAGTTTCCTGGGACAGCCCAATGAAAAACTGTTTTTT. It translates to CASSFLGQPNEKLFF.

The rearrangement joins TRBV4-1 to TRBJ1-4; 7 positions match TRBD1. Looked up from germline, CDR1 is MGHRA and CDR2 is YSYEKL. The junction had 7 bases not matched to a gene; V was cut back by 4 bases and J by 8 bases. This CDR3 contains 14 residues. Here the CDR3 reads CASSPGQHGEKLFF. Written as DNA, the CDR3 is TGCGCCAGCAGCCCGGGACAGCACGGGGAAAAACTGTTTTTT.

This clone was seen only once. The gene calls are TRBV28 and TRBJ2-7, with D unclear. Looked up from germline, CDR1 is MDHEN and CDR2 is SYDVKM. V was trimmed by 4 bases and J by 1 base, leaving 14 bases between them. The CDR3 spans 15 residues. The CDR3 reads CASSSLSGPSYEQYF. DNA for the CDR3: TGTGCCAGCAGTTCCCTTTCGGGCCCTTCCTACGAGCAGTACTTC.

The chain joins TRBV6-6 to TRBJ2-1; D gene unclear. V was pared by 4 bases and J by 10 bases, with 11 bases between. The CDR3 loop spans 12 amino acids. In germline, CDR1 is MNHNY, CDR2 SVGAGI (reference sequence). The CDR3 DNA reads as TGTGCCAGCAGTTGGTCGTACCCCGAGCAGTTCTTC. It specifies CASSWSYPEQFF.